Given below is one T cell receptor beta chain in context. It lacks a known antigen. No quality values exist for individual bases; no much larger clone is one base distant. From a lookup of the germline V gene, CDR1 and CDR2 are SGHTA and FQGNSA. There are 15 amino acids in the CDR3, from cysteine to phenylalanine inclusive. Here the CDR3 DNA is all that survives: 45 bases in frame from base 1. Trimming at the junction amounts to 4 bases on V and 14 bases on J, and the germline ends lie 26 bases apart. Genomic DNA served as template for TCR beta VDJ combination and CDR3 sequence profiling. TCR repertoire sequencing was run on an Illumina HiSeq 2000. Regarding the original processing steps: Repertoires were assessed using TRBV/TRBJ rearrangement plots, CDR3 size and DJ length profiles, and Simpson's diversity index. The immunodominant clone was defined as the most abundant DNA sequence in deep sequencing data. CDR3 amino acid sequences were screened for sharing across subjects and were compared with published repertoires and the VDJdb database. In TCRdb, the public reads were trimmed at Q25 with fastp and aligned with MiXCR, with productive beta chains retained. Records with the same CDR3 protein are collapsed into one entry carrying the most frequent genes and DNA. These V and J calls originate from TCRdb's pipeline instead of the authors' own analysis. The sample table records fewer than 300,000 distinct CDR3 sequences; 82% of these occur just once. The top ten clonotypes cover roughly two fifths of the sample.

The patients picked for sequencing were ones in whom flow cytometry had shown an expansion of CD8+CD57+ cells. Severe acquired aplastic anemia was diagnosed in all patients according to International Study of Aplastic Anemia and Agranulocytosis and Camitta criteria. At the time blood was sampled, none of the patients had received any therapy. TCR repertoires of sorted CD4+ and CD8+ blood T cells from severe aplastic anemia patients and healthy subjects were deep-sequenced in the study. Patients were enrolled under clinicaltrials.gov protocols 00001620, 01623167, 00001397, 00071045, 00081523 and 00961064 in the USA. Ficoll-Paque density gradient centrifugation was used to isolate peripheral blood mononuclear cells. Before DNA extraction, CD4+ and CD8+ T cells were sorted with FACS or magnetic beads. The sample is drawn from a study of CD8+CD57+ T cells in acquired aplastic anemia (dated by TCRdb to 2016 to 2018). Regarding the research as a whole: A mean of around 3 ug of DNA, ranging from about 0.17 to 30 ug, was extracted from sorted CD4+ and CD8+ cells. CD8+CD57+ expansion was defined as a frequency above the mean frequency observed in healthy subjects. Broad study findings and their caveats: Patients and healthy controls showed no significant difference in CD8+ Simpson's diversity (P=0.060). Approximately 27 CD8+ CDR3 sequences were found in both patients and controls but appeared to be highly expressed in patients and within the immunodominant clones of the patients.

The chain employs TRBV7-2 and TRBJ1-2; 5 matching bases give a weak D call of TRBD1. This sequence originates from a human donor with aplastic anemia. Material: sorted CD4+, CD8+, or CD8+CD57+ T cells (not recorded which) from PBMCs. The encoded CDR3 is CASSWGVVDTQYFTF. In nucleotide form, the sequence is TGTGCCAGCAGCTGGGGCGTGGTAGATACGCAGTATTTTACCTTC.